This entry describes one T cell receptor beta chain. This sample was taken from a study of cytomegalovirus exposure and HLA in healthy donors. Study context: Genotyping of roughly 400 donors showed that around 86% belonged to the Caucasian-associated ancestry cluster.

J gave up 5 bases and V 5 bases, and 6 bases lay outside the gene matches. The CDR3 runs 15 residues. Germline lookup yields CDR1 KGHSH and CDR2 LQKENI. Primers included in the PCR were 60 Vbeta and 13 Jbeta primers. The protocol was immunoSEQ multiplex PCR, while the TCRdb copy is restricted to in-frame clones and leaves out a portion. The sample records tens of thousands of clones, about three fifths being singletons. This receptor was identified in a man aged 45 to 65 in good health and CMV-seropositive. The sample comprised PBMCs. The gene calls are TRBV18 and TRBJ1-4, with TRBD1 identical over 9 bases. The CDR3: CASSYTGTGNEKLFF. For the CDR3, the DNA is TGTGCCAGCTCATATACCGGGACAGGGAATGAAAAACTGTTTTTT. Full variable domain (outside the CDR3, taken from reference TRBV18 and TRBJ1-4): NAGVMQNPRHLVRRRGQEARLRCSPMKGHSHVYWYRQLPEEGLKFMVYLQKENIIDESGMPKERFSAEFPKEGPSILRIQQVVRGDSAAYFCASSYTGTGNEKLFFGSGTQLSVL.